The T cell receptor beta chain under discussion was sequenced for a study of blood T cell repertoires in COVID-19. Trimming pared 2 bases from V and 4 bases from J, leaving 12 bases between. The V gene's germline CDR1 is MNHEY and CDR2 SVGAGI. The CDR3 is made up of 15 amino acids. The method was immunoSEQ multiplex PCR; TCRdb's version includes in-frame clones alone and lacks a portion of them. The sample lists approximately 280,000 clones, roughly 85% occurring once. The origin of this receptor is a middle-aged man who had been exposed to COVID-19. The specimen was PBMCs or T cells enriched from blood (not recorded which). The chain couples TRBV6-5 to TRBJ2-1; D is perhaps TRBD1 (6 bases). The CDR3 is CASSYTRQVYNEQFF. The DNA of the CDR3 is TGTGCCAGCAGTTACACGCGACAGGTATACAATGAGCAGTTCTTC.